Given below is one T cell receptor beta chain in context. TCRdb's copy holds only in-frame clones and misses some; the assay was immunoSEQ multiplex PCR. The table has 150,000 or so clones, over 80% seen once. The data derive from a study of control samples from healthy donors and cancer patients. Germline V gene sequence: CDR1 MGHRA, CDR2 YSYEKL. The CDR3 runs to 15 residues. J gave up 4 bases and V 6 bases, and 7 bases lay outside the gene matches. The rearrangement joins TRBV4-1 to TRBJ1-4; 8 bases map to TRBD1. The sequence was collected from a woman in her forties or fifties in good health. Material: blood. The CDR3 DNA sequence: TGCGCCAGCAGTCATACCGGGACAGGTAATGAAAAACTGTTTTTT. Its translation is CASSHTGTGNEKLFF.